This T cell receptor (beta chain) was recorded in a study of PD-1 blockade in classical Hodgkin lymphoma. Points from the study as a whole: The causes of the repertoire differences, possibly disease activity or prior therapy, remain undefined. It was among complete responders that baseline diversity resembled that of newly diagnosed patients. Baseline TCR diversity was reportedly lower in newly diagnosed patients than in healthy donors. It was reported as lower still in relapsed/refractory patients.

CDR1 is MNHNS, CDR2 SASEGT, per germline. Trimming removed 4 bases at V and 4 bases at J, with 15 bases between. This CDR3 has 15 residues. As for this clone: The target antigen is unknown.

Sequencing used immunoSEQ multiplex PCR; TCRdb keeps in-frame clones, though not all of them. This sample has some 11,000 clones, with 76% found just once. Every patient was affected by relapse after autologous stem cell transplantation, while exposure to brentuximab vedotin was not uniform. Patients had relapsed/refractory classical Hodgkin lymphoma with complete response, partial response or progressive disease as best response. The TCR was taken from a human donor with classical Hodgkin lymphoma. Sequenced material: peripheral blood mononuclear cells (PBMCs), taken at baseline. The chain joins TRBV6-1 to TRBJ2-3; a weak D match, TRBD2 (6 bases). The CDR3 sequence: CASSVFSGDADTQYF. The CDR3 DNA sequence: TGTGCCAGCAGTGTTTTTTCGGGGGACGCAGATACGCAGTATTTT.